The T cell receptor beta chain under discussion was sequenced for a study of regulatory T cells in long-lasting Graves disease. CDR3-region Arm-PCR and iRepertoire HTBI primers produced the TCR beta libraries. TCRdb independently ran MiXCR on the multiplex PCR reads; one entry per CDR3 protein. The top ten clones hold 12% to 15% of a sample with roughly 250,000 distinct CDR3 sequences, about 17% of them seen once. Specified time point: newly diagnosed GD, antithyroid drugs for less than 3 months. Extracted PBMC RNA gave rise to the TCR library. The authors diagnosed Graves' disease using American Thyroid Association guidelines. This clonotype was detected many times. The germline V gene encodes CDR1 LGHDT and CDR2 YNNKEL (reference sequence). CDR3 length: 15 residues. Trimming removed 0 bases from V and 4 bases from J, with 10 bases in between. The data also belong to a second study, concerning T cells in Graves' hyperthyroidism and ophthalmopathy. That report notes: For Graves' hyperthyroidism to be stable, ophthalmopathy could not progress within 18 months.

This receptor was taken from a woman under 40 with Graves disease. This chain joins TRBV3-1 and TRBJ1-3; weak D call: TRBD1 (6 bases). The source material was peripheral blood mononuclear cells (PBMCs), sampled at new diagnosis, from a patient treated with antithyroid drugs. In DNA, the CDR3 is TGTGCCAGCAGCCAAGATTTCGGGACAGGAAACACCATATATTTT. Residues: CASSQDFGTGNTIYF.